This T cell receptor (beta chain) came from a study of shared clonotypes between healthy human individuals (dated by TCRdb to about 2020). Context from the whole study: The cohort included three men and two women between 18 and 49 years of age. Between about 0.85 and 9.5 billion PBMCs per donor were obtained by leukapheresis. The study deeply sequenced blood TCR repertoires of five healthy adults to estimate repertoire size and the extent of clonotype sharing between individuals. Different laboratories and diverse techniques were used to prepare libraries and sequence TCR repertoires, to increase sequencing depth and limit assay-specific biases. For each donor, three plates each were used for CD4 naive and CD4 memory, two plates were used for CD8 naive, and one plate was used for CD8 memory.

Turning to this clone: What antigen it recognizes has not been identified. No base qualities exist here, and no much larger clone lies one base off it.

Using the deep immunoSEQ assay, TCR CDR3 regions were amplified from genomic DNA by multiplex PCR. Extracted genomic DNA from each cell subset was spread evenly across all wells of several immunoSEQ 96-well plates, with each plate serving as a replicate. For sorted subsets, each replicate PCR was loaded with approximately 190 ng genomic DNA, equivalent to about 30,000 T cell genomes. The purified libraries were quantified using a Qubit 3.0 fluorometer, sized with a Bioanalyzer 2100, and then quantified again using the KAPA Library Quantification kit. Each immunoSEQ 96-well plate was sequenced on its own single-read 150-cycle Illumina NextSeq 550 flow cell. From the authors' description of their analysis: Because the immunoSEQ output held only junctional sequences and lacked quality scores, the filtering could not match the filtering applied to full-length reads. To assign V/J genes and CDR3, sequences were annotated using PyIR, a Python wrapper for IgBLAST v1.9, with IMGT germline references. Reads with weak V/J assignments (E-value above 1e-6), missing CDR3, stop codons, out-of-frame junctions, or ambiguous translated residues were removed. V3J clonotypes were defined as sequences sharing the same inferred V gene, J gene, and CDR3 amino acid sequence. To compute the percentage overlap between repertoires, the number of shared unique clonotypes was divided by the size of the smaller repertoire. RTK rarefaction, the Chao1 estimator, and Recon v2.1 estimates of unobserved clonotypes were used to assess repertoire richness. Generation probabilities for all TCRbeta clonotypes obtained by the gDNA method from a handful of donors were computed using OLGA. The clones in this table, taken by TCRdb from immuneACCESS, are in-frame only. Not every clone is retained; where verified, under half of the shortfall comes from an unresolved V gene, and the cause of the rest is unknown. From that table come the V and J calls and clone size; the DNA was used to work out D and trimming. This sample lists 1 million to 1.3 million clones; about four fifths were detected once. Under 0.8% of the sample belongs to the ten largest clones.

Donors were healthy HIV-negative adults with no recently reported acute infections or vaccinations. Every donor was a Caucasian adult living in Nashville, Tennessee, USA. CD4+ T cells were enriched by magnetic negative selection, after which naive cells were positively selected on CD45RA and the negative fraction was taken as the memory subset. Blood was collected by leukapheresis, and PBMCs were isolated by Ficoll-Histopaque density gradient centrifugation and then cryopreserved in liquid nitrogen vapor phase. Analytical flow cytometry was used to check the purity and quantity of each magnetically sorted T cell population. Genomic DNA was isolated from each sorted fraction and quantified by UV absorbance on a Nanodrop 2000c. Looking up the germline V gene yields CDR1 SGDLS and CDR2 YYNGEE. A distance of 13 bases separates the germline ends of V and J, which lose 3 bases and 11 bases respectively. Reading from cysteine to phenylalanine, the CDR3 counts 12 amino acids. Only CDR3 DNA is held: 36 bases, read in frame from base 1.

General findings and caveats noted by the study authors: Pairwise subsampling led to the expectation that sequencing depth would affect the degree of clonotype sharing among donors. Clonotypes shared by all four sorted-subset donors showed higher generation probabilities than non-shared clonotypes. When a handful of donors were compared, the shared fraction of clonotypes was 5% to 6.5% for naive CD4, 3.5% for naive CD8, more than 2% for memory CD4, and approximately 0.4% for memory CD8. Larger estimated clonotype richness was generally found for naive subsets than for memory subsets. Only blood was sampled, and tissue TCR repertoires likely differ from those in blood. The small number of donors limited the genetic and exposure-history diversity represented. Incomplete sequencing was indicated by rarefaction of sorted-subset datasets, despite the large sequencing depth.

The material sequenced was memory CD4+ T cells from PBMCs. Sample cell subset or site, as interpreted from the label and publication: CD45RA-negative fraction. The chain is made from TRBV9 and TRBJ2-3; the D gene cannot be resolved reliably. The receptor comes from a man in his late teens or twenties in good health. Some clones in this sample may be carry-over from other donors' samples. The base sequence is TGTGCCAGCAGCGGCCCAAGAGGAATGCAGTATTTT. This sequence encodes CASSGPRGMQYF.